These 19 T cell receptor beta chains were sequenced from one sample in a study of blood T cell repertoires in COVID-19. The repertoire was sequenced with immunoSEQ multiplex PCR; TCRdb's copy has only in-frame clones and lacks some. The sample has roughly 160,000 clones; roughly 80% are singletons. The sequencing input was PBMCs or T cells enriched from blood (not recorded which). The receptor set was obtained from a woman aged 40 to 50 with acute COVID-19.

The V gene is TRBV2, the J gene TRBJ2-1; 11 bases are shared with TRBD2. The CDR3 is 16 residues long. Trimming took 4 bases from V and 9 from J; bases not matched to a gene: 11. In germline, CDR1 is SNHLY, CDR2 FYNNEI. The CDR3 reads CASSGASGRKGSEQFF. The CDR3 nucleotides read TGTGCCAGCAGTGGGGCTAGCGGGAGGAAGGGTTCTGAGCAGTTCTTC.

The chain carries TRBV15 and TRBJ1-5, with 8 positions matching TRBD1. This CDR3 contains 15 residues. Per the germline V gene, CDR1 is LNHNV and CDR2 is YYDKDF (reference sequence). Germline trimming cut 1 base from V and 5 bases from J; bases unmatched to any gene: 4. CDR3 loop: CATSRVGTGYQPQHF. CDR3 nucleotide sequence: TGTGCCACCAGCAGAGTAGGGACAGGCTATCAGCCCCAGCATTTT.

The chain combines TRBV7-9 with TRBJ2-5, with 9 nucleotides matching TRBD2. V was pared by 1 base and J by 4 bases, with 7 bases of the junction left unmatched. Germline values: CDR1 SEHNR, CDR2 FQNEAQ (reference sequence). The CDR3 has 16 residues. CDR3 bases: TGTGCCAGCAGCTTAGGACCTAGCGGGAAGGTAGAGACCCAGTACTTC. It codes for CASSLGPSGKVETQYF.

The CDR3 DNA reads TGTGCCACCAGCAGAGATCCCCACAGGGGGCCGGCAGATACGCAGTATTTT. Its protein is CATSRDPHRGPADTQYF. The chain uses TRBV15 and TRBJ2-3; 9 nucleotides match TRBD1. After removal of 0 bases from V and 4 bases from J, the junction contained 8 bases not matched to a gene. CDR3 size: 17 residues. CDR1 is LNHNV, CDR2 YYDKDF, per germline (reference sequence).

This chain uses TRBV11-2 with TRBJ1-1, with 8 bases lining up with TRBD1. The ends lost 2 bases at V and 6 bases at J; junction bases unmatched: 5. The CDR3 extends over 14 amino acids. CDR1 and CDR2 (germline): SGHAT, FQNNGV. In DNA form, the CDR3 reads TGTGCCAGCAGCTTACAGGGGGCCGGGGCTGAAGCTTTCTTT. It is translated as CASSLQGAGAEAFF.

The chain employs TRBV5-8 and TRBJ1-5; D is possibly TRBD1 (6 bases). The CDR3 consists of 15 residues. The V gene lost 6 bases and the J gene lost 2 bases, with 15 bases spanning the gap. Germline CDR1 SGHTS, CDR2 YDEGEE. The CDR3: CASTQRGFGNQPQHF. The CDR3 region has the DNA TGTGCCAGCACCCAGAGGGGGTTTGGCAATCAGCCCCAGCATTTT.

The chain is built from TRBV11-3 and TRBJ2-1, with 8 bases matching TRBD2. There are 16 residues in the CDR3. The germline V gene encodes CDR1 SGHNT and CDR2 YENEEA. The V segment lost 3 bases and the J segment 8 bases; nucleotides outside the gene matches: 12. CDR3 nucleotide sequence: TGTGCCAGCAGCTTCTTTACTAGCGGCAATAAGGATGAGCAGTTCTTC. Translated: CASSFFTSGNKDEQFF.

The chain couples TRBV10-3 to TRBJ1-1; TRBD1 might be the D (5 bases). In germline, CDR1 is ENHRY, CDR2 SYGVKD. V was shortened by 1 base and J by 4 bases, with 13 bases between the two germline ends. This CDR3 has 15 residues. CDR3 DNA: TGTGCCATCAGTGAGTTAAAGCTGGGGGGCACTGAAGCTTTCTTT. It translates to CAISELKLGGTEAFF.

CDR3 residues: CASSSGGGMGYTF. The CDR3, as DNA: TGTGCCAGCAGTTCAGGGGGTGGCATGGGCTACACCTTC. The V and J genes are TRBV27 and TRBJ1-2; 7 positions match TRBD1. CDR3 length: 13 amino acids. Trimming removed 4 bases from V and 8 bases from J; junction bases left unmatched: 7. Germline CDR1 MNHEY, CDR2 SMNVEV (reference sequence).

This clone occurred a few times. J is TRBJ2-7 and V is TRBV5-3; no clear D gene. TRBV5-3 is an ORF, and what it does is uncertain. This CDR3 is 16 amino acids long. The V end lost 1 base, the J end lost 0 bases, and 14 bases lay between the germline ends. The DNA of the CDR3 is TGTGCCAGAAGCTTGCTCCCCAGCGACCACTCCTACGAGCAGTACGTC. This gives the protein CARSLLPSDHSYEQYV.

The rearrangement uses TRBV14 and TRBJ2-1; D might be TRBD2 (5 bases). Germline V gene sequence: CDR1 SGHDN, CDR2 FVKESK. This CDR3 region has 16 residues. V lost 4 bases, J lost 7 bases, and 20 bases lay in between. CDR3 sequence: CASSLYGGPSWNEQFF. Here the CDR3 DNA reads TGTGCCAGCAGCCTATATGGCGGGCCTTCTTGGAATGAGCAGTTCTTC.

The chain is built from TRBV21-1 and TRBJ2-7; TRBD2 was called by the table and not checked on the DNA. TRBV21-1 corresponds to a pseudogene. The CDR3 loop spans 18 amino acids. CDR3 residues: CASSKGGVGAGVAYEQYV. The CDR3 bases are TGTGCCAGCAGCAAAGGCGGGGTGGGAGCGGGAGTGGCCTACGAGCAGTACGTC.

This clone has a single count. The chain employs TRBV6-5 and TRBJ2-3; D is perhaps TRBD1 (5 bases). The CDR3 extends over 12 amino acids. Germline CDR1 is MNHEY and CDR2 is SVGAGI. The germline V and J ends were trimmed by 6 bases and 9 bases, with 13 bases remaining between them. In DNA form, the CDR3 reads TGTGCCAGCAGCTCAGGGATGGGGACGCAGTATTTT. Amino acids: CASSSGMGTQYF.

This clone was detected a few times. The chain couples TRBV7-9 to TRBJ2-1; D unclear. Deletions cut 4 bases from V and 3 bases from J, with 4 bases between. Germline CDR1 is SEHNR and CDR2 is FQNEAQ (reference sequence). This CDR3 has 12 residues. The CDR3 sequence is CASSSYYNEQFF. The CDR3 region has the DNA TGTGCCAGCAGCTCCTACTACAATGAGCAGTTCTTC.

The rearrangement joins TRBV2 to TRBJ1-6, with 10 bases that match TRBD1. This CDR3 spans 14 amino acids. Germline V gives CDR1 SNHLY, CDR2 FYNNEI. Unmatched junction bases numbered 9, after V lost 10 bases and J lost 9 bases. The DNA for the CDR3 is TGTGCCATACTATACCGGGACAGGGGTTCACCCCTCCACTTT. It yields the protein CAILYRDRGSPLHF.

The rearrangement joins TRBV5-1 to TRBJ2-1; 14 nucleotides line up with TRBD2. V lost 4 bases, J lost 11 bases, and 5 bases stayed unmatched. The CDR3 runs 14 residues. Germline-derived CDR1 and CDR2 are SGHRS and YFSETQ. CDR3 amino acids: CASSPGLAGDQQFF. The CDR3 DNA follows: TGCGCCAGCAGCCCGGGACTAGCGGGAGATCAGCAGTTCTTC.

The chain links TRBV6-2 or TRBV6-3 to TRBJ1-1; D not certain. The CDR3 covers 13 residues. Trimming removed 4 bases from V and 6 bases from J, with 12 bases in between. CDR1 and CDR2 (germline): MNHEY, SVGEGT. The CDR3 coding sequence is TGTGCCAGCAGTTTTGGGGAGTTCGCTGAAGCTTTCTTT. Protein product: CASSFGEFAEAFF.

The rearrangement joins TRBV7-6 to TRBJ1-3, with 7 bases lining up with TRBD1. The CDR3 totals 17 residues. Germline values: CDR1 SGHVS, CDR2 FNYEAQ. V lost 1 base and J lost 0; bases outside the gene matches: 6. The CDR3 nucleotides read TGTGCCAGCAGCTTAGGATTTGGGACAGCCTCTGGAAACACCATATATTTT. It is translated as CASSLGFGTASGNTIYF.

This clone showed up many times. V gene TRBV5-4 combines with J gene TRBJ2-5, with TRBD1 as a possible D gene (5 bases). The CDR3 length is 15 residues. V was cut by 4 bases and J by 2 bases, with 15 bases left in between. Germline V lookup: CDR1 SGHNT, CDR2 YYREEE (reference sequence). The CDR3 protein is CASSPQGALQETQYF. For the CDR3, the DNA is TGTGCCAGCAGCCCACAAGGGGCACTACAAGAGACCCAGTACTTC.